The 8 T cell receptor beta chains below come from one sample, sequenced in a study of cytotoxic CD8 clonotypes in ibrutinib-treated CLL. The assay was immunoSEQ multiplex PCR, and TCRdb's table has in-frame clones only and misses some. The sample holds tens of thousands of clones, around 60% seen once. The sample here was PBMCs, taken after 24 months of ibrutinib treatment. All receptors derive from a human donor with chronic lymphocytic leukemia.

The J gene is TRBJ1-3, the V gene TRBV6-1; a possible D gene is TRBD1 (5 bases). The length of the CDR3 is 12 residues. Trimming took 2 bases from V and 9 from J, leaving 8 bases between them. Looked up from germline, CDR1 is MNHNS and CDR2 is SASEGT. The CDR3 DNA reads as TGTGCCAGCAGTGAACCGGGGGTCACCATATATTTT. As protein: CASSEPGVTIYF.

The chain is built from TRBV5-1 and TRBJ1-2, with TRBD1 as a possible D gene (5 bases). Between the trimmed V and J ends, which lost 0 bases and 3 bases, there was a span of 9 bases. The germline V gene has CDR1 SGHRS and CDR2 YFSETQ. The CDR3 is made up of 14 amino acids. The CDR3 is CASSLVGGDYGYTF. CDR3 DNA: TGCGCCAGCAGCTTGGTCGGGGGAGACTATGGCTACACCTTC.

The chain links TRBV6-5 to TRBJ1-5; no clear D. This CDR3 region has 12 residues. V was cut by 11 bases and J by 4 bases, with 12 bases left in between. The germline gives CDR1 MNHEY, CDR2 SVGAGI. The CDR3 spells CASAGLNQPQHF. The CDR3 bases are TGTGCCTCAGCGGGTTTGAATCAGCCCCAGCATTTT.

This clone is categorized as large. In nucleotides, the CDR3 is TGTGCCAGCAGCGGGCAGGGCGTGGAGTTTTATGGCTACACCTTC. It translates to CASSGQGVEFYGYTF. The chain couples TRBV5-6 to TRBJ1-2; TRBD1 is a possible D gene (5 bases). The germline V and J ends were trimmed by 4 bases and 5 bases, with 18 bases remaining between them. CDR1 is SGHDT and CDR2 is YYEEEE in the germline V gene. This CDR3 contains 15 residues.

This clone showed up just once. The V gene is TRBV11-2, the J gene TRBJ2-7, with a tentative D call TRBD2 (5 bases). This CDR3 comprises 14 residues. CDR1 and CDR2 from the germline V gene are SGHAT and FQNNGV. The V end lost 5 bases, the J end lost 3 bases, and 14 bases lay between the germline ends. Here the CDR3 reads CASSPLRTFYEQYF. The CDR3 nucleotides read TGTGCCAGCAGCCCTCTTCGGACTTTCTACGAGCAGTACTTC.

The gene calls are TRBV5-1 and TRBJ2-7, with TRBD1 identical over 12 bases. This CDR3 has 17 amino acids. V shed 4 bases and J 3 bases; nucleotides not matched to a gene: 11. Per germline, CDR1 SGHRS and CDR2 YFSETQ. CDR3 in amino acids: CASSPRDRGLLDYEQYF. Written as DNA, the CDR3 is TGCGCCAGCAGCCCCCGGGACAGGGGGCTTCTAGACTACGAGCAGTACTTC.

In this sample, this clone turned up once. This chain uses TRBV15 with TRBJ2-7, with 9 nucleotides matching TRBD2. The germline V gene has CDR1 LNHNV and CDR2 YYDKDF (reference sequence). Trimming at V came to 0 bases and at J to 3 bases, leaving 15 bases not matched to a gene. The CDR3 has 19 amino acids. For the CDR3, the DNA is TGTGCCACCAGCAGAGATACGTGGGCTAGCGGGGTCAAAGTCTACGAGCAGTACTTC. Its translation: CATSRDTWASGVKVYEQYF. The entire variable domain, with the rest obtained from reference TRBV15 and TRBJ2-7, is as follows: DAMVIQNPRYQVTQFGKPVTLSCSQTLNHNVMYWYQQKSSQAPKLLFHYYDKDFNNEADTPDNFQSRRPNTSFCFLDIRSPGLGDTAMYLCATSRDTWASGVKVYEQYFGPGTRLTVT.

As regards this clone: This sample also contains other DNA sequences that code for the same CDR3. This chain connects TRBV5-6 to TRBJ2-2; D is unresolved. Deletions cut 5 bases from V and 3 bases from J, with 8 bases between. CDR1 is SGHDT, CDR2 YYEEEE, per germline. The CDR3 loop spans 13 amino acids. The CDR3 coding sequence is TGTGCCAGCAGGGCGACTTACACCGGGGAGCTGTTTTTT. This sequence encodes CASRATYTGELFF.